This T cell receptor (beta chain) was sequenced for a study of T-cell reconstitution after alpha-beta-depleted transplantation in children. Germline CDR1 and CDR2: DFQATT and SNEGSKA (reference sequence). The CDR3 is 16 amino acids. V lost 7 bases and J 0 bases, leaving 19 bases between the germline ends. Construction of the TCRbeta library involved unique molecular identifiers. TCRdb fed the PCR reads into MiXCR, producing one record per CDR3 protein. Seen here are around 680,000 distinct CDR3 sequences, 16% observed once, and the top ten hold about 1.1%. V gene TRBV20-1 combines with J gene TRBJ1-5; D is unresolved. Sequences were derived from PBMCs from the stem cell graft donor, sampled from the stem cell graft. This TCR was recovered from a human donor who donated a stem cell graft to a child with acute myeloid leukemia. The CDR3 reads CSGGTSRGSSNQPQHF. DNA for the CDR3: TGCAGTGGCGGAACAAGTCGGGGTAGTAGCAATCAGCCCCAGCATTTT.